The rows below give T cell receptor beta chains drawn from one sample of a study of blood T cells in healthy people across ages. One entry per CDR3 protein results from TCRdb running MiXCR on the 5' RACE reads. This sample has under 1,000,000 distinct CDR3 sequences, with about 36% found just once. Input material: blood. These receptors came from a man aged 18 to 30 in good health. Both conserved end residues are trimmed from each CDR3.

CDR3aa | v_gene
ASSTVDRESYGYT | TRBV7-9
ASSPRTGQNNEQY | TRBV12-3/TRBV12-4
AISGIRSGNTIY | TRBV10-3
ASSLGAFNQPQH | TRBV7-2
AGSQDMPTVYSGANVLT | TRBV4-3
ASSPPGPAGAF | TRBV12-3/TRBV12-4
ASSPRDSGLNTEAF | TRBV18
ASSPSAGETQY | TRBV12-3/TRBV12-4
ASSQDGQGSTDTQY | TRBV4-3
AGSPDRSSYNSPLH | TRBV2
ASSLGSHYEQF | TRBV11-3
AISDQGAMNEQY | TRBV10-3
ATSDGPGSTDTQY | TRBV10-3
ASSHQLAGRNQETQY | TRBV5-1
ASSLGRGRSSYNEQF | TRBV7-2
ASSYSQGLGLNIQY | TRBV6-2/TRBV6-3
ASSLRPRITDTQY | TRBV12-3/TRBV12-4
ASSPSTANTGELF | TRBV18
ASSQVRANVLT | TRBV4-1
ASSRGTGGIIETQY | TRBV7-9
ASSVGQTETQY | TRBV11-1
ASSADRGGVNGDTQY | TRBV6-4
ASSPAGGLANEQF | TRBV7-2
ASSFRGRNYGYT | TRBV27
ASSQKQGGPDTQY | TRBV4-2
ASSVGSQGRF | TRBV12-3/TRBV12-4
ASRRGTGGNTQY | TRBV2
SFRQGDSYEQY | TRBV29-1
ASSPPARADMQY | TRBV12-3/TRBV12-4
SVLRRQEHYNEQY | TRBV20-1